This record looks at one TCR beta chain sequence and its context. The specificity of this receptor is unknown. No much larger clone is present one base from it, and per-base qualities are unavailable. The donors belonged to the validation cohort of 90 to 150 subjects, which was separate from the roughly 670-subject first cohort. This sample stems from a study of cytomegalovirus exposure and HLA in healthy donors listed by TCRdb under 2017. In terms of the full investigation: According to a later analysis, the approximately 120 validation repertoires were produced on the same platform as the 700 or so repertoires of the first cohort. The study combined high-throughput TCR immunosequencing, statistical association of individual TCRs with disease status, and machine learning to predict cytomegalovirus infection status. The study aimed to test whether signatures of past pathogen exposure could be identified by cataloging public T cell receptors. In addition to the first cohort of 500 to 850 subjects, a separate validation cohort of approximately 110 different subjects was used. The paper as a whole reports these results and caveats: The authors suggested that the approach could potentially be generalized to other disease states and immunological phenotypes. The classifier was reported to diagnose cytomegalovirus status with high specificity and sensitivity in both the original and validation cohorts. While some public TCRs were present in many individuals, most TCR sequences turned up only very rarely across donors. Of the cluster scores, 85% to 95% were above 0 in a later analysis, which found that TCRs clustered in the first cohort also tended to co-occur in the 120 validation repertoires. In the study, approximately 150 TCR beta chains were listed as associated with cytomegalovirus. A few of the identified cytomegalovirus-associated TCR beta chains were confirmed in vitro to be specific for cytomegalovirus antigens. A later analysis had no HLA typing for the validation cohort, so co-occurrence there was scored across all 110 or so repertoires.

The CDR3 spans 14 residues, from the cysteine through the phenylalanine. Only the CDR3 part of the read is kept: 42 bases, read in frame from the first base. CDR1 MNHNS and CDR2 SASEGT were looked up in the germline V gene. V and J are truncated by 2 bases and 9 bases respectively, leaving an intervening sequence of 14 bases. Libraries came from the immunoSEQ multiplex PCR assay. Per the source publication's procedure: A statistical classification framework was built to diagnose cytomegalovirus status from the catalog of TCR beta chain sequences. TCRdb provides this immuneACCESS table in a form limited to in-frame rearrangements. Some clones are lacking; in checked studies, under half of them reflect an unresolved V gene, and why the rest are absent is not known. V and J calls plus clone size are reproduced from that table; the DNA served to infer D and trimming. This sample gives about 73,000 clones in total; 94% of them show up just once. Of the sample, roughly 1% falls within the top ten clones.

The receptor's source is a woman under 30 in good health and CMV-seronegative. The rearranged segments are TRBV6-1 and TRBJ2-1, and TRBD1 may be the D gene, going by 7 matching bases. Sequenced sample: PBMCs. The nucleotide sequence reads TGTGCCAGCAGTGAATGGAGGGGGCAAAGTGAGCAGTTCTTC. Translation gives CASSEWRGQSEQFF.